A single sample gave rise to the 18 T cell receptor beta chains below, sequenced in a study of T cell responses to AZD1222 COVID-19 vaccine. This table comes from immunoSEQ multiplex PCR, and its TCRdb copy is limited to in-frame clones, with some not included. Of 130,000 to 150,000 clones in the sample, roughly nine tenths were seen once. This specimen was peripheral blood, taken on day 0 of AZD1222 vaccination. These receptors all stem from an adult in good health.

This chain uses TRBV5-1 with TRBJ2-4; unclear D gene. This CDR3 is 13 amino acids long. V lost 5 bases and J lost 1, with 7 bases in between. Germline values: CDR1 SGHRS, CDR2 YFSETQ. In nucleotides, the CDR3 is TGCGCCAGCAGTGATTTGGCCAAAAACATTCAGTACTTC. Protein: CASSDLAKNIQYF.

V gene TRBV9 combines with J gene TRBJ1-2, with D perhaps TRBD1 (5 bases). This CDR3 is 15 amino acids long. Germline V CDR1 and CDR2: SGDLS, YYNGEE. V gave up 2 bases and J gave up 1 base, with 12 bases separating them. The CDR3 nucleotides are TGTGCCAGCAGCGTCCTTGGGGGATTTAACTATGGCTACACCTTC. As protein: CASSVLGGFNYGYTF.

This chain connects TRBV30 to TRBJ1-5; possibly TRBD1 for D (5 bases). This CDR3 is built from 15 residues. The germline CDR1 and CDR2 sequences are GTSNPN and SVGIG (reference sequence). With 2 bases removed from V and 5 bases from J, the gap between germline ends came to 16 bases. In nucleotides, the CDR3 is TGTGCCTGGAGTCCCTTGGCAGGGTATGATCAGCCCCAGCATTTT. This sequence encodes CAWSPLAGYDQPQHF.

This chain uses TRBV7-6 with TRBJ1-1, with D possibly matching TRBD1 (5 bases). The V end was cut by 8 bases, the J end by 1 base, with 14 bases between. The CDR3 loop spans 14 amino acids. Germline lookup yields CDR1 SGHVS and CDR2 FNYEAQ. The CDR3 protein is CASGSLQGNTEAFF. The CDR3 bases are TGTGCCAGCGGTTCCCTCCAGGGGAACACTGAAGCTTTCTTT.

V is TRBV5-1 and J is TRBJ1-3, with D perhaps matching TRBD1 (6 bases). The CDR3 length is 14 residues. Trimming removed 3 bases at V and 1 base at J, with 8 bases between. CDR1 and CDR2 from the germline V gene are SGHRS and YFSETQ. CDR3 amino acids: CASSSQGSGNTIYF. The CDR3 coding sequence is TGCGCCAGCAGCTCACAGGGATCTGGAAACACCATATATTTT.

This chain connects TRBV3-1 (or the pseudogene TRBV3-2) to TRBJ1-3; D uncertain. V shed 4 bases and J shed 8 bases, with 12 bases lying between them. The CDR3 runs 13 residues. Germline CDR1 is LGHDT and CDR2 is YNNKEL (reference sequence). The DNA of the CDR3 is TGTGCCAGCAGCCTCGGTAGCGAGCACACCATATATTTT. This gives the protein CASSLGSEHTIYF.

The chain recombines TRBV7-9 with TRBJ2-1; the D gene is possibly TRBD1 (6 bases). CDR1 and CDR2 (germline): SEHNR, FQNEAQ (reference sequence). The CDR3 is 19 amino acids. Deletions cut 3 bases from V and 3 bases from J, with 24 bases between. The DNA for the CDR3 is TGTGCCAGCAGCTTTGGGGCGGCGGTTCGACAGGTTAACTACAATGAGCAGTTCTTC. This translates into CASSFGAAVRQVNYNEQFF.

This chain joins TRBV14 and TRBJ1-6; 9 nucleotides match TRBD1. CDR1 is SGHDN, CDR2 FVKESK, per germline. V was pared by 3 bases and J by 2 bases, with 5 bases of the junction left unmatched. The CDR3 length is 17 residues. The CDR3 DNA follows: TGTGCCAGCAGCCAGGGGACAGGGTCCGCCTATAATTCACCCCTCCACTTT. It yields the protein CASSQGTGSAYNSPLHF.

The CDR3 loop is CASSQDPGMFYGYTF. The CDR3 bases are TGCGCCAGCAGCCAAGATCCCGGGATGTTCTATGGCTACACCTTC. The chain combines TRBV4-1 with TRBJ1-2, with D uncertain. Trimming left V 0 bases short and J 4 bases short, with 12 bases between. This CDR3 has 15 amino acids. Germline lookup yields CDR1 MGHRA and CDR2 YSYEKL.

This chain links TRBV18 with TRBJ1-5; 9 nucleotides match TRBD1. Per the germline V gene, CDR1 is KGHSH and CDR2 is LQKENI. V dropped 6 bases and J dropped 4; count of bases not matched to a gene: 7. This CDR3 has 15 amino acids. In DNA, the CDR3 is TGTGCCAGCTCGGCAGAGGACAGGGGTAATCAGCCCCAGCATTTT. Translating gives CASSAEDRGNQPQHF.

The chain joins TRBV7-9 to TRBJ2-1; 12 bases map to TRBD2. The J segment lost 10 bases and the V segment lost 5 bases, leaving 9 bases of the junction unmatched. CDR3 length: 15 residues. Per the germline V gene, CDR1 is SEHNR and CDR2 is FQNEAQ (reference sequence). DNA of the CDR3: TGTGCCAGCAGCGGAGTACTAGCGGGAGGCAGGGAGCAGTTCTTC. Encoded protein: CASSGVLAGGREQFF. Variable domain in full (rest from reference TRBV7-9 and TRBJ2-1): DTGVSQNPRHKITKRGQNVTFRCDPISEHNRLYWYRQTLGQGPEFLTYFQNEAQLEKSRLLSDRFSAERPKGSFSTLEIQRTEQGDSAMYLCASSGVLAGGREQFFGPGTRLTVL.

The chain combines TRBV6-4 with TRBJ2-3, with unresolved D. CDR3 size: 17 residues. Trimming took off 4 bases at V and 2 bases at J, with 19 bases between the two ends. Germline CDR1 and CDR2: MRHNA and SNTAGT. The CDR3: CASSASLHSYPTDTQYF. The CDR3 DNA is TGTGCCAGCAGTGCCTCCCTACACTCCTACCCCACAGATACGCAGTATTTT.

The CDR3, as DNA: TGTGCCATTCTGGTCCGGACCTACGAGCAGTACTTC. Residues: CAILVRTYEQYF. This chain connects TRBV2 to TRBJ2-7, with D unresolved. The CDR3 contains 12 residues. Germline loops: CDR1 SNHLY, CDR2 FYNNEI. Trimming cost V 10 bases and J 2 bases, with 12 bases left between them.

The chain has TRBV7-9 and TRBJ1-2, with D maybe TRBD1 (6 bases). There are 14 residues in the CDR3. With 0 bases removed from V and 6 bases from J, the gap between germline ends came to 11 bases. The germline V gene has CDR1 SEHNR and CDR2 FQNEAQ (reference sequence). The CDR3 protein is CASSLAAGAHGYTF. CDR3 nucleotide sequence: TGTGCCAGCAGCTTAGCGGCAGGGGCCCATGGCTACACCTTC.

This chain joins TRBV27 and TRBJ2-5; no clear D. Germline lookup yields CDR1 MNHEY and CDR2 SMNVEV (reference sequence). Trimming pared 5 bases from V and 5 bases from J, leaving 12 bases between. The CDR3 has 13 amino acids. CDR3 sequence: CASSLSRTETQYF. DNA for the CDR3: TGTGCCAGCAGTCTCTCACGAACCGAGACCCAGTACTTC.

In this sample, this clone turned up once. The chain links TRBV6-1 to TRBJ1-2; D is ambiguous. Trimming pared 1 base from V and 9 bases from J, leaving 15 bases between. CDR1 and CDR2 (germline): MNHNS, SASEGT. The CDR3 contains 14 residues. CDR3 bases: TGTGCCAGCAGTGAAGGAAAAGGACGGCTAAGCTACACCTTC. It specifies CASSEGKGRLSYTF.

This CDR3 reads CASSIITGTSGRAGTYNEQFF. In DNA, the CDR3 is TGTGCCAGCAGCATAATTACCGGGACTAGCGGGAGGGCCGGGACCTACAATGAGCAGTTCTTC. The genes are TRBV3-1 (or the pseudogene TRBV3-2) and TRBJ2-1, with TRBD2 matching over 16 bases. The CDR3 is 21 residues long. Germline CDR1 LGHDT, CDR2 YNNKEL (reference sequence). With V trimmed by 5 bases and J by 2 bases, 15 bases remained unmatched.

The chain has TRBV12-5 and TRBJ2-3; D ambiguous. Germline lookup yields CDR1 LGHNT and CDR2 FRNRAP. Deletions cut 6 bases from V and 6 bases from J, with 16 bases between. The CDR3 sequence is 14 residues long. This CDR3 is CASGSGTVADTQYF. The CDR3 coding sequence is TGTGCTAGTGGGTCCGGAACTGTCGCTGATACGCAGTATTTT.